This T cell receptor beta chain was recovered during a study of shared clonotypes between healthy human individuals. General study points: The authors expected sequencing depth to affect clonotype sharing among donors.

Only Caucasian adults living in Nashville, Tennessee made up the donor group. The deep-level immunoSEQ assay was used. Unsorted PBMCs provided DNA that was sequenced on ten immunoSEQ deep assay plates. The data were produced by immunoSEQ multiplex PCR, yet TCRdb's version contains in-frame clones alone and is incomplete. The repertoire includes about 510,000 clones, roughly 78% of them detected once, and approximately 12% sits in the top ten. A note on this clone: The antigen is unknown.

There are 16 residues in the CDR3. In germline, CDR1 is MNHEY, CDR2 SMNVEV (reference sequence). V dropped 2 bases and J dropped 0 bases, with 11 bases sitting between them. The sequence came from a woman aged 40 to 55 in good health. Some clones in this sample may be carry-over from other donors' samples. The chain couples TRBV27 to TRBJ2-1; perhaps TRBD2 as D (5 bases). The specimen was PBMCs. CDR3 nucleotides: TGTGCCAGCAGTTTAGAAGCGGAGTCCTCCTACAATGAGCAGTTCTTC. Translated: CASSLEAESSYNEQFF.